These T cell receptor beta chains were read from a single sample in a study of cytomegalovirus exposure and HLA in healthy donors. This table comes from immunoSEQ multiplex PCR, and its TCRdb copy is limited to in-frame clones, with some not included. The sample contains some 200,000 clones, 81% of which appear only once. Material for sequencing was PBMCs. Every receptor here comes from a man between 50 and 59 years old in good health and CMV-seronegative. CDR3s include the opening cysteine and the closing phenylalanine or tryptophan. A D gene is named only where the DNA matches it firmly. Clone size is not always given. Where it is, it says once, few, many or a class for expanded clones.

J: TRBJ2-3; V: TRBV4-3; size: -; D: -; DNA: TGCGCCAGCAGCCAAGATCTGGTGAGGCGTACTAGCACAGATACGCAGTATTTT; CDR3: CASSQDLVRRTSTDTQYF
J: TRBJ1-5; V: TRBV19; size: -; D: -; DNA: TGTGCCAGTAAATTATTAGGGGCCCAGCCCCAGCATTTT; CDR3: CASKLLGAQPQHF
J: TRBJ1-2; V: TRBV6-6; size: -; D: TRBD1; DNA: TGTGCCAGCAGCGAAGGACAGGGAGCCTATGGCTACACCTTC; CDR3: CASSEGQGAYGYTF
J: TRBJ2-5; V: TRBV5-6; size: -; D: -; DNA: TGTGCCAGCAGCTTGGGGGGCAAAAGCGCTATGGAGACCCAGTACTTC; CDR3: CASSLGGKSAMETQYF
J: TRBJ1-1; V: TRBV5-6; size: -; D: -; DNA: TGTGCCAGCAGCTTATCAGGCACTGAAGCTTTCTTT; CDR3: CASSLSGTEAFF
J: TRBJ2-3; V: TRBV5-1; size: -; D: -; DNA: TGCGCCAGCAGCCGCGCTCAGGAGCGGAGGACAGATACGCAGTATTTT; CDR3: CASSRAQERRTDTQYF
J: TRBJ2-1; V: TRBV2; size: -; D: -; DNA: TGTGCCAGCAGCTTCTTAGCGTCATACAATGAGCAGTTCTTC; CDR3: CASSFLASYNEQFF
J: TRBJ2-7; V: TRBV7-9; size: -; D: -; DNA: TGTGCCAGCAGCCGCGGAGCTAGCTACGAGCAGTACTTC; CDR3: CASSRGASYEQYF
J: TRBJ1-6; V: TRBV19; size: -; D: TRBD1; DNA: TGTGCCAGTGCCTCGACAGGGGGTAATTCACCCCTCCACTTT; CDR3: CASASTGGNSPLHF
J: TRBJ2-7; V: TRBV6-6; size: -; D: -; DNA: TGTGCCAGCAGTTACGCGGTTCAGGGGTTCTCCTACGAGCAGTACTTC; CDR3: CASSYAVQGFSYEQYF
J: TRBJ2-1; V: TRBV5-3; size: -; D: TRBD2; DNA: TGTGCCAGACTCGGGGGGGAGCTCTCCTACAATGAGCAGTTCTTC; CDR3: CARLGGELSYNEQFF
J: TRBJ2-5; V: TRBV18; size: few; D: -; DNA: TGTGCCAGCTCACCACCTGAACTCCAAGAGACCCAGTACTTC; CDR3: CASSPPELQETQYF
J: TRBJ1-5; V: TRBV7-2; size: -; D: -; DNA: TGTGCCAGCAGCTTTCGTAGCAATCAGCCCCAGCATTTT; CDR3: CASSFRSNQPQHF
J: TRBJ2-3; V: TRBV7-2; size: -; D: TRBD2; DNA: TGTGCCAGCAGCCAACGGACTAGCGGGGGTGCAGATACGCAGTATTTT; CDR3: CASSQRTSGGADTQYF
J: TRBJ2-1; V: TRBV10-1; size: once; D: TRBD2; DNA: TGCGCCAGCAGTGAGTCAGCGGGACTAGCGTTCAATGAGCAGTTCTTC; CDR3: CASSESAGLAFNEQFF
J: TRBJ2-1; V: TRBV11-2; size: -; D: TRBD2; DNA: TGTGCCAGCAGCTTGACTAGCGGGGACCATGAGCAGTTCTTC; CDR3: CASSLTSGDHEQFF
J: TRBJ1-5; V: TRBV29-1; size: few; D: -; DNA: TGCAGCATCACAATCCGGGGTAGCAATCAGCCCCAGCATTTT; CDR3: CSITIRGSNQPQHF
J: TRBJ1-3; V: TRBV5-1; size: -; D: TRBD1; DNA: TGCGCCAGCAGCGGTGGACAGGCGCCAGACACCATATATTTT; CDR3: CASSGGQAPDTIYF
J: TRBJ2-5; V: TRBV5-1; size: -; D: -; DNA: TGCGCCAGCAGCTCTATACTAGCAAGGGAAGAGACCCAGTACTTC; CDR3: CASSSILAREETQYF
J: TRBJ1-4; V: TRBV2; size: -; D: -; DNA: TGTGCCAGCAGTGTTGCGGGTTTTGATGAAAAACTGCTTTTT; CDR3: CASSVAGFDEKLLF
J: TRBJ2-3; V: TRBV7-9; size: once; D: -; DNA: TGTGCCAGCACCGTCCCCCCGCGAGATACGCAGTATTTT; CDR3: CASTVPPRDTQYF
J: TRBJ1-5; V: TRBV7-2; size: few; D: TRBD1; DNA: TGTGCCAGCAGCCCCGGGACAGGGGATGGTCAGCCCCAGCATTTT; CDR3: CASSPGTGDGQPQHF
J: TRBJ2-3; V: TRBV19; size: -; D: -; DNA: TGTGCCAGTAGGGTATTCGGAGATCTCACAGATACGCAGTATTTT; CDR3: CASRVFGDLTDTQYF
J: TRBJ2-1; V: TRBV7-2; size: -; D: -; DNA: TGTGCCAGCGTTTGGGGGGGCAACAATGAGCAGTTCTTC; CDR3: CASVWGGNNEQFF